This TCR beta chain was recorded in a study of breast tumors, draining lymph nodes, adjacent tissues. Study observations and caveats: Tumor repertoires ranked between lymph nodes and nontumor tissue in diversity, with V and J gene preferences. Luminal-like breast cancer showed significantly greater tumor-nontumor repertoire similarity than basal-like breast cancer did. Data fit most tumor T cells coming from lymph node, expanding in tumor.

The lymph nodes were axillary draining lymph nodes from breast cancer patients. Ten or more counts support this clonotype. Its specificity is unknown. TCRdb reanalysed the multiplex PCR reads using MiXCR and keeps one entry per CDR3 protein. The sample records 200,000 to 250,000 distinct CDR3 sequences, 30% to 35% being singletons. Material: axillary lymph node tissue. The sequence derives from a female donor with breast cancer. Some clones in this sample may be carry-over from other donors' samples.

The CDR3 protein is CASSPGTRGKDTQYF. The DNA for the CDR3 is TGTGCCAGCAGCCCTGGGACTCGGGGGAAGGATACGCAGTATTTT. The chain links TRBV11-3 to TRBJ2-3; TRBD2 might be the D (6 bases). The CDR3 runs to 15 residues. Germline V gene data show CDR1 as SGHNT and CDR2 as YENEEA. Trimming took off 5 bases at V and 6 bases at J, with 18 bases between the two ends.